Listed below are T cell receptor beta chains from one sample, sequenced in a study of blood T cell repertoires in COVID-19. The protocol was immunoSEQ multiplex PCR, while the TCRdb copy is restricted to in-frame clones and leaves out a portion. The table lists about 140,000 clones, around 80% of them singletons, with around 3.4% in the top ten. Material: peripheral blood. These receptors were taken from an older man who had recovered from COVID-19. Each CDR3 is given with its conserved first and last residue. A D gene is named only where the DNA matches it firmly. The size of a clone is reported for some rows only, either as once, few or many, or as a class for expanded clones.

J	V	D	size	CDR3	DNA
TRBJ2-2	TRBV4-3	NA	once	CASSQGTQLNTGELFF	TGCGCCAGCAGCCAAGGTACCCAACTGAACACCGGGGAGCTGTTTTTT
TRBJ1-3	TRBV6-1	NA	NA	CASSELYGNTIYF	TGTGCCAGCAGTGAGCTATATGGAAACACCATATATTTT
TRBJ2-5	TRBV2	TRBD1	NA	CASSAQGARGTQYF	TGTGCCAGCAGCGCCCAGGGGGCGAGGGGGACCCAGTACTTC
TRBJ2-7	TRBV7-2	NA	NA	CASSLAAYEQYF	TGTGCCAGCAGCTTAGCTGCGTACGAGCAGTACTTC
TRBJ1-5	TRBV5-5	TRBD1	few	CASSSGTGSSNQPQHF	TGTGCCAGCAGCTCCGGGACAGGTAGCAGCAATCAGCCCCAGCATTTT
TRBJ2-1	TRBV4-1	TRBD2	NA	CASSQAETSGAYNEQFF	TGCGCCAGCAGCCAAGCCGAAACTAGCGGAGCCTACAATGAGCAGTTCTTC
TRBJ2-2	TRBV12-3/TRBV12-4	NA	NA	CASSPTNTGELFF	TGTGCCAGCAGCCCTACTAACACCGGGGAGCTGTTTTTT
TRBJ2-7	TRBV5-1	NA	NA	CASSLGERREQYF	TGCGCCAGCAGCTTGGGCGAGAGGCGCGAGCAGTACTTC
TRBJ2-7	TRBV3-1/TRBV3-2	NA	NA	CASSHKTGGYLSYEQYF	TGTGCCAGCAGCCACAAGACAGGAGGATACCTCTCCTACGAGCAGTACTTC
TRBJ2-3	TRBV6-1	TRBD2	NA	CASSERGLAGGGPSTDTQYF	TGTGCCAGCAGTGAAAGAGGACTAGCGGGAGGTGGACCTAGCACAGATACGCAGTATTTT
TRBJ2-7	TRBV19	TRBD2	once	CASSIPGTSGAYEQYF	TGTGCCAGTAGTATTCCCGGGACTAGCGGGGCGTACGAGCAGTACTTC
TRBJ2-7	TRBV4-3	TRBD2	NA	CASSQVGSGAYEQYF	TGCGCCAGCAGCCAAGTGGGTAGCGGGGCCTACGAGCAGTACTTC
TRBJ1-1	TRBV7-8	NA	few	CASSSSGQFGAFF	TGTGCCAGCAGCTCCTCAGGACAGTTCGGAGCTTTCTTT